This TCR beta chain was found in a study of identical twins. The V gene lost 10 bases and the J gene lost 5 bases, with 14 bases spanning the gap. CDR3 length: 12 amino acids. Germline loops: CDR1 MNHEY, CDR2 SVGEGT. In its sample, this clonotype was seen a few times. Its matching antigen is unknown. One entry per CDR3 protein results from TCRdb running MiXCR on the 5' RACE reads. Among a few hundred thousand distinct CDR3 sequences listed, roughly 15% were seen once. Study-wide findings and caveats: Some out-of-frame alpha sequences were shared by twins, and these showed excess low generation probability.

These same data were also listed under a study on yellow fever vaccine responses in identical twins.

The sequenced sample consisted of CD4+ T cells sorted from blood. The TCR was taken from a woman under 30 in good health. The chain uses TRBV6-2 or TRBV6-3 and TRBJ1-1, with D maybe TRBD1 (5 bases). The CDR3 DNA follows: TGTGCCACCAGGCAGGGTTGGACTGAAGCTTTCTTT. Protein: CATRQGWTEAFF.